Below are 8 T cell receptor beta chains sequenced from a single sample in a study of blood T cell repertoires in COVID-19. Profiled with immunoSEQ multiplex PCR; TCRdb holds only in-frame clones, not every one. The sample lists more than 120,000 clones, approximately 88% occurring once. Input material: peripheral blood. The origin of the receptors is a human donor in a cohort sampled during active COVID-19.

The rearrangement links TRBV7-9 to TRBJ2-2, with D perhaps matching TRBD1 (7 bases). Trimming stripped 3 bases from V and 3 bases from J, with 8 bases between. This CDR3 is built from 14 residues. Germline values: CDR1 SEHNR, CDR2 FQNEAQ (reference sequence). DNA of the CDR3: TGTGCCAGCAGCTTCAGGGGGGACACCGGGGAGCTGTTTTTT. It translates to CASSFRGDTGELFF.

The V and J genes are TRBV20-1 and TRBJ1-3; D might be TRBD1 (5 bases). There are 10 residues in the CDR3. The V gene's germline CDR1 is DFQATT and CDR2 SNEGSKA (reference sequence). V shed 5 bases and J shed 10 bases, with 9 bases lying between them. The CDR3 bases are TGCAGTGCTCGGGGGGGGACCATATATTTT. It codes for CSARGGTIYF.

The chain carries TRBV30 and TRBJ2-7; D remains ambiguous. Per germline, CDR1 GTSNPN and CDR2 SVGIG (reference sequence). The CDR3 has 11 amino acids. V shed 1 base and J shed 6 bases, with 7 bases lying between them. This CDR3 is CAWSAYREQYF. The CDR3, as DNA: TGTGCCTGGAGTGCTTATCGCGAGCAGTACTTC.

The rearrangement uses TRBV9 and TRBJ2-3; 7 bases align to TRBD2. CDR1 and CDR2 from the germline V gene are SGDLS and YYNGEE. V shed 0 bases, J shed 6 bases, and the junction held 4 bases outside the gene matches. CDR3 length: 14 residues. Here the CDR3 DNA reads TGTGCCAGCAGCGTAGACGGGAGGCTGGATACGCAGTATTTT. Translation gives CASSVDGRLDTQYF.

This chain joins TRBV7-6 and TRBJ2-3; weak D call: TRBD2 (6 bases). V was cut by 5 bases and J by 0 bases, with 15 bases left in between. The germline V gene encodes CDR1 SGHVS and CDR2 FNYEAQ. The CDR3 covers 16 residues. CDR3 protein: CASSPFTSPSTDTQYF. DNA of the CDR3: TGTGCCAGCAGCCCCTTTACTAGCCCGAGCACAGATACGCAGTATTTT.

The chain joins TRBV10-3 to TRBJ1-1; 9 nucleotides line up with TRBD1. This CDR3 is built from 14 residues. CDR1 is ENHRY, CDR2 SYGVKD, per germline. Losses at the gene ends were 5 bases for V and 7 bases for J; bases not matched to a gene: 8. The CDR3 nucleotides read TGTGCCATCAGTTCTCCCGGGACAGGGATTGAAGCTTTCTTT. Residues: CAISSPGTGIEAFF.

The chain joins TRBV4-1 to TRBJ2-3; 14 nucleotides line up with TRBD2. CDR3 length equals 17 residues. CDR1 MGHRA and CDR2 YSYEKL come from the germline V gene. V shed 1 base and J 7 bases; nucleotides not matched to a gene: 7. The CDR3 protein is CASSQGGTSGGRNTQYF. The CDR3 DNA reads TGCGCCAGCAGCCAAGGAGGGACTAGCGGGGGCCGGAATACGCAGTATTTT.

The CDR3: CASSSDRGHYPQHF. CDR3 nucleotide sequence: TGTGCCAGCAGCTCGGACAGGGGGCATTATCCCCAGCATTTT. The chain combines TRBV7-2 with TRBJ1-5; 11 bases line up with TRBD1. The V segment lost 4 bases and the J segment 10 bases; nucleotides outside the gene matches: 6. This CDR3 spans 14 amino acids. Germline assignment: CDR1 SGHTA and CDR2 FQGNSA.